The 15 T cell receptor beta chains given below trace back to one sample, sequenced in a study of blood T cell repertoires in COVID-19. Profiled with immunoSEQ multiplex PCR; TCRdb holds only in-frame clones, not every one. The top ten hold under 2% of the sample, which has 200,000 to 250,000 clones, about 80% seen once. Sequencing was done on a sample of PBMCs or T cells enriched from blood (not recorded which). Receptors originate from a man in his 60s who had recovered from COVID-19.

The sample holds many counts of this clone. The chain combines TRBV2 with TRBJ2-3, with 11 bases aligning to TRBD2. V gave up 5 bases and J gave up 1 base; unmatched junction bases: 5. This CDR3 is built from 16 residues. CDR1 and CDR2 from the germline V gene are SNHLY and FYNNEI. The CDR3 here is CASSSSGLAGTDTQYF. The CDR3, as DNA: TGTGCCAGCAGTTCCTCGGGACTAGCGGGCACAGATACGCAGTATTTT.

This clone was recorded a few times. The chain couples TRBV4-3 to TRBJ1-4; no clear D gene. The V gene's germline CDR1 is LGHNA and CDR2 YSLEER. Trimming left V 0 bases short and J 5 bases short, with 7 bases between. The CDR3 length is 14 residues. The CDR3 reads CASSQEGGNEKLFF. The CDR3 DNA follows: TGCGCCAGCAGCCAAGAGGGCGGGAATGAAAAACTGTTTTTT.

The V gene is TRBV29-1, the J gene TRBJ1-2; 7 nucleotides agree with TRBD1. There are 13 residues in the CDR3. J was trimmed by 13 bases and V by 4 bases; bases with no gene match: 15. The germline gives CDR1 SQVTM, CDR2 ANQGSEA. CDR3 nucleotide sequence: TGCAGCGTTGCCCTGACCCCAACAGGGGTCGGCACCTTC. Residues: CSVALTPTGVGTF.

In the case of this clone: Other DNA sequences in this specimen translate into the identical CDR3. This chain links TRBV5-1 with TRBJ1-4; D is unclear. Trimming cost V 7 bases and J 0 bases, with 13 bases left between them. CDR3 length equals 15 residues. CDR1 is SGHRS, CDR2 YFSETQ, per germline. The CDR3 sequence is CASRRDIATNEKLFF. The CDR3 DNA reads TGCGCCAGCCGGAGGGATATTGCAACTAATGAAAAACTGTTTTTT.

The CDR3 DNA sequence: TGTGCCAGCAGTGAACTCAGGACTAGCGTCAATGAGCAGTTCTTC. Translation: CASSELRTSVNEQFF. The chain carries TRBV6-1 and TRBJ2-1; 9 bases are a match to TRBD2. Per the germline V gene, CDR1 is MNHNS and CDR2 is SASEGT. The J segment lost 6 bases and the V segment lost 2 bases, leaving 5 bases of the junction unmatched. There are 15 residues in the CDR3.

V usage is TRBV5-1 and J usage is TRBJ2-5, with 11 bases matching TRBD1. The CDR3 has 15 amino acids. Germline CDR1 is SGHRS and CDR2 is YFSETQ. V gave up 5 bases and J gave up 4 bases; unmatched junction bases: 7. The CDR3 sequence is CASRSPGQGGETQYF. Written as DNA, the CDR3 is TGCGCCAGCAGATCGCCGGGACAGGGGGGAGAGACCCAGTACTTC.

The chain recombines TRBV5-1 with TRBJ2-3; the D is unclear. Trimming removed 4 bases at V and 8 bases at J, with 14 bases between. The CDR3 runs to 13 residues. Germline CDR1 reads SGHRS; CDR2 reads YFSETQ. In DNA form, the CDR3 reads TGCGCCAGCAGCCTCGATGAGGATGGTACGCAGTATTTT. Encoded protein: CASSLDEDGTQYF.

This clone appeared once. The chain combines TRBV4-1 with TRBJ2-7; weak D call: TRBD1 (7 bases). Germline V gene data show CDR1 as MGHRA and CDR2 as YSYEKL. V dropped 4 bases and J dropped 6 bases, with 16 bases sitting between them. The CDR3 runs 14 residues. The CDR3 coding sequence is TGCGCCAGCAGCCCGACGGAGGGGGCGCGCGAGCAGTACTTC. Encoded protein: CASSPTEGAREQYF.

The chain has TRBV4-3 and TRBJ2-2, with D maybe TRBD2 (5 bases). The CDR3 totals 14 residues. The V gene lost 4 bases and the J gene lost 6 bases, with 12 bases spanning the gap. Looked up from germline, CDR1 is LGHNA and CDR2 is YSLEER. The CDR3 DNA follows: TGCGCCAGCAGCCCAATGCACGGGGCCGGGGAGCTGTTTTTT. Translated, it gives CASSPMHGAGELFF.

Comments on this clone: Distinct nucleotide sequences in the sample also encode this CDR3. V and J are TRBV3-1 (or the pseudogene TRBV3-2) and TRBJ1-1; D is perhaps TRBD1 (5 bases). V was cut by 3 bases and J by 4 bases, with 12 bases left in between. CDR3 length equals 14 residues. Germline-derived CDR1 and CDR2 are LGHDT and YNNKEL (reference sequence). CDR3 sequence: CASSQGGGSTEAFF. CDR3 nucleotide sequence: TGTGCCAGCAGCCAGGGGGGGGGTTCCACTGAAGCTTTCTTT.

The chain is built from TRBV5-8 and TRBJ1-1; D gene unclear. This CDR3 spans 14 amino acids. Between the trimmed V and J ends, which lost 1 base and 4 bases, there was a span of 11 bases. Germline V gene data show CDR1 as SGHTS and CDR2 as YDEGEE. The CDR3 loop reads CASSLTSGLTEAFF. The CDR3 bases are TGTGCCAGCAGCTTGACCTCAGGACTCACTGAAGCTTTCTTT.

Points on this clone: This CDR3 is also generated by other DNA sequences in the sample. This chain connects TRBV2 to TRBJ2-3, with TRBD2 as a possible D gene (5 bases). CDR1 and CDR2 from the germline V gene are SNHLY and FYNNEI. The CDR3 is 11 residues long. V lost 7 bases and J 6 bases, leaving 8 bases between the germline ends. CDR3 in amino acids: CASTGVDTQYF. The DNA for the CDR3 is TGTGCCAGCACCGGGGTGGATACGCAGTATTTT.

The genes are TRBV4-3 and TRBJ2-3; 9 bases match TRBD2. The CDR3 spans 18 residues. Germline trimming cut 0 bases from V and 0 bases from J; bases unmatched to any gene: 7. Germline V gives CDR1 LGHNA, CDR2 YSLEER. The CDR3 DNA reads as TGCGCCAGCAGCCAAGATCTGGCGCGGGGGGGAAGCACAGATACGCAGTATTTT. Translation gives CASSQDLARGGSTDTQYF.

The rearrangement links TRBV3-1 (or the pseudogene TRBV3-2) to TRBJ2-5, with 7 bases that match TRBD1. Germline trimming cut 4 bases from V and 4 bases from J; bases unmatched to any gene: 6. Germline V gene data show CDR1 as LGHDT and CDR2 as YNNKEL (reference sequence). The CDR3 is 14 residues long. This chain's CDR3 is CASSLDRVGETQYF. The CDR3 DNA reads as TGTGCCAGCAGCCTTGACAGGGTCGGAGAGACCCAGTACTTC.

This chain uses TRBV3-1 (or the pseudogene TRBV3-2) with TRBJ1-6; D not certain. The CDR3 contains 17 residues. The germline CDR1 and CDR2 sequences are LGHDT and YNNKEL (reference sequence). V was cut by 1 base and J by 0 bases, with 10 bases left in between. The DNA of the CDR3 is TGTGCCAGCAGCCAAGGACTCTCCAGCTCCTATAATTCACCCCTCCACTTT. Translated, it gives CASSQGLSSSYNSPLHF.